The 20 T cell receptor beta chains in this list originate from one sample, sequenced in a study of OX40 agonist ivuxolimab in advanced cancers. This table comes from immunoSEQ multiplex PCR, and its TCRdb copy is limited to in-frame clones, with some not included. The repertoire has under 25,000 clones, 65% to 85% of them found once; the top ten carry about 17%. This material consisted of CD4+ or CD8+ T cells sorted from blood, taken in a trial of the OX40 agonist ivuxolimab. The receptors stem from an adult with an advanced solid tumor such as melanoma, head and neck, liver or kidney cancer.

The V gene is TRBV19, the J gene TRBJ1-2, with TRBD1 as a possible D gene (6 bases). V was pared by 8 bases and J by 2 bases, with 15 bases between. This CDR3 comprises 14 residues. Looked up from germline, CDR1 is LNHDA and CDR2 is SQIVND (reference sequence). CDR3 bases: TGTGCCAGTGCCTCCTGGGGGGCCAACTATGGCTACACCTTC. Translating it yields CASASWGANYGYTF.

V and J are TRBV18 and TRBJ2-3; a weak D match, TRBD2 (6 bases). The CDR3 consists of 13 residues. Germline-derived CDR1 and CDR2 are KGHSH and LQKENI. Trimming removed 8 bases from V and 4 bases from J, with 13 bases in between. The CDR3 loop reads CASTRDLADTQYF. The CDR3 DNA reads as TGTGCCAGCACGAGGGACTTGGCAGATACGCAGTATTTT.

This clone has a single count. The chain combines TRBV9 with TRBJ2-1; 8 nucleotides line up with TRBD2. The V and J ends lost 6 bases and 2 bases, in that order; junction bases with no gene match: 10. The germline gives CDR1 SGDLS, CDR2 YYNGEE. This CDR3 is built from 16 residues. The CDR3 here is CASTRGLASTYNEQFF. CDR3 sequence (DNA): TGTGCCAGCACCCGAGGACTAGCCAGTACCTACAATGAGCAGTTCTTC.

The chain carries TRBV18 and TRBJ2-5; D remains unclear. This CDR3 spans 12 amino acids. Deletions cut 6 bases from V and 5 bases from J, with 10 bases between. Germline-derived CDR1 and CDR2 are KGHSH and LQKENI. DNA of the CDR3: TGTGCCAGCTCGCATTATAGGGAGACCCAGTACTTC. It specifies CASSHYRETQYF.

This chain links TRBV9 with TRBJ2-7; D not resolved. Trimming removed 0 bases from V and 0 bases from J, with 7 bases in between. Germline CDR1 reads SGDLS; CDR2 reads YYNGEE. The CDR3 is 14 residues long. CDR3 loop: CASSVEAFSYEQYF. The CDR3 region has the DNA TGTGCCAGCAGCGTAGAAGCTTTCTCCTACGAGCAGTACTTC.

The chain uses TRBV30 and TRBJ1-5; 7 bases line up with TRBD1. V lost 0 bases to trimming and J lost 0 bases; unmatched junction nucleotides: 2. The CDR3 loop spans 15 amino acids. Germline loops: CDR1 GTSNPN, CDR2 SVGIG (reference sequence). The CDR3 is CAWSVQGNSNQPQHF. For the CDR3, the DNA is TGTGCCTGGAGTGTACAGGGGAATAGCAATCAGCCCCAGCATTTT. The whole variable domain, filled in from reference TRBV30 and TRBJ1-5, reads SQTIHQWPATLVQPVGSPLSLECTVEGTSNPNLYWYRQAAGRGLQLLFYSVGIGQISSEVPQNLSASRPQDRQFILSSKKLLLSDSGFYLCAWSVQGNSNQPQHFGDGTRLSIL.

The chain employs TRBV2 and TRBJ1-1; 7 bases line up with TRBD1. Germline loops: CDR1 SNHLY, CDR2 FYNNEI. The V and J ends lost 7 bases and 4 bases, in that order; junction bases with no gene match: 9. CDR3 size: 14 residues. The CDR3 loop reads CASKGQGVGTEAFF. The CDR3 nucleotides read TGTGCCAGCAAAGGGCAGGGGGTCGGCACTGAAGCTTTCTTT. The variable domain in full, completed from reference TRBV2 and TRBJ1-1, reads EPEVTQTPSHQVTQMGQEVILRCVPISNHLYFYWYRQILGQKVEFLVSFYNNEISEKSEIFDDQFSVERPDGSNFTLKIRSTKLEDSAMYFCASKGQGVGTEAFFGQGTRLTVV.

This clone was recorded only once. The chain joins TRBV7-3 to TRBJ2-3; 11 bases align to TRBD2. Losses at the gene ends were 5 bases for V and 0 bases for J; bases not matched to a gene: 1. CDR3 length: 15 amino acids. Germline CDR1 reads SGHTA; CDR2 reads FQGTGA. The CDR3 protein is CASSRLAGSTDTQYF. Here the CDR3 DNA reads TGTGCCAGCAGCCGACTAGCGGGAAGCACAGATACGCAGTATTTT.

CDR3 loop: CASSQYPGLAEYNEQFF. The CDR3 bases are TGTGCCAGCAGCCAATACCCGGGACTAGCGGAGTACAATGAGCAGTTCTTC. The J gene is TRBJ2-1, the V gene TRBV14, with TRBD2 matching over 11 bases. With V trimmed by 2 bases and J by 4 bases, 7 bases remained unmatched. CDR3 length equals 17 residues. In germline, CDR1 is SGHDN, CDR2 FVKESK.

This chain joins TRBV5-1 and TRBJ2-7; 13 bases agree with TRBD2. The germline CDR1 and CDR2 sequences are SGHRS and YFSETQ. V lost 5 bases, J lost 5 bases, and 4 bases stayed unmatched. This CDR3 spans 14 amino acids. CDR3 protein: CASRGLAGSHEQYF. The CDR3 DNA sequence: TGCGCCAGCAGGGGACTAGCGGGGTCCCACGAGCAGTACTTC. Full variable domain (missing parts from reference TRBV5-1 and TRBJ2-7): KAGVTQTPRYLIKTRGQQVTLSCSPISGHRSVSWYQQTPGQGLQFLFEYFSETQRNKGNFPGRFSGRQFSNSRSEMNVSTLELGDSALYLCASRGLAGSHEQYFGPGTRLTVT.

This chain joins TRBV5-8 and TRBJ2-5; the match to TRBD1 covers 7 bases. The CDR3 length is 16 residues. J gave up 5 bases and V 0 bases, and 10 bases lay outside the gene matches. Germline loops: CDR1 SGHTS, CDR2 YDEGEE. DNA of the CDR3: TGTGCCAGCAGCTTGGGACAGGGAGTTTCGGGGGAGACCCAGTACTTC. Translating it yields CASSLGQGVSGETQYF.

This chain joins TRBV9 and TRBJ1-4, with 7 bases fitting TRBD1. CDR3 length: 14 residues. V shed 4 bases, J shed 4 bases, and the junction held 4 bases outside the gene matches. Germline V lookup: CDR1 SGDLS, CDR2 YYNGEE. CDR3 sequence (DNA): TGTGCCAGCAGCCGACGACAGGGTAATGAAAAACTGTTTTTT. Translation: CASSRRQGNEKLFF.

In its sample, this clone was seen a few times. The chain recombines TRBV7-2 with TRBJ1-6, with 8 bases identical to TRBD1. Germline CDR1 and CDR2: SGHTA and FQGNSA. This CDR3 has 16 residues. V dropped 3 bases and J dropped 2; count of bases not matched to a gene: 3. This chain's CDR3 is CASSFDRGPYNSPLHF. In nucleotides, the CDR3 is TGTGCCAGCAGCTTCGACAGGGGCCCCTATAATTCACCCCTCCACTTT.

The chain employs TRBV5-1 and TRBJ2-7, with TRBD2 matching over 9 bases. This CDR3 contains 15 residues. Germline trimming cut 4 bases from V and 0 bases from J; bases unmatched to any gene: 5. The germline V gene encodes CDR1 SGHRS and CDR2 YFSETQ. The CDR3 DNA is TGCGCCAGCAGCAAGACTAGCGGAAGCTCCTACGAGCAGTACTTC. Amino acid sequence: CASSKTSGSSYEQYF.

The rearrangement uses TRBV7-8 and TRBJ1-3; a possible D gene is TRBD1 (6 bases). CDR3 size: 16 residues. Trimming left V 1 base short and J 0 bases short, with 10 bases between. CDR1 and CDR2 (germline): SGHVS, FQNEAQ. The CDR3 spells CASSLVDSVSGNTIYF. The DNA for the CDR3 is TGTGCCAGCAGCTTAGTGGACAGTGTCTCTGGAAACACCATATATTTT.

The chain uses TRBV7-6 and TRBJ2-1; 11 bases line up with TRBD2. The CDR3 is 18 amino acids. The germline CDR1 and CDR2 sequences are SGHVS and FNYEAQ. Unmatched junction bases numbered 13, after V lost 2 bases and J lost 7 bases. For the CDR3, the DNA is TGTGCCAGCAGCTTATACCTCCCCGCTAGCGGGGGGCGAAATGAGCAGTTCTTC. Protein: CASSLYLPASGGRNEQFF.

This chain connects TRBV6-5 to TRBJ1-1; the D gene is possibly TRBD1 (6 bases). In germline, CDR1 is MNHEY, CDR2 SVGAGI. Deletions cut 10 bases from V and 3 bases from J, with 15 bases between. The CDR3 is made up of 13 amino acids. The CDR3: CATRWGRDTEAFF. DNA for the CDR3: TGTGCCACTCGTTGGGGGCGGGACACTGAAGCTTTCTTT.

This clone was recorded a few times. The chain combines TRBV2 with TRBJ2-1; TRBD1 might be the D (6 bases). Germline assignment: CDR1 SNHLY and CDR2 FYNNEI. The V and J ends lost 2 bases and 2 bases respectively, with 10 bases between them. The CDR3 contains 15 residues. For the CDR3, the DNA is TGTGCCAGCAGTGAAAGTGGACAGACCTACAATGAGCAGTTCTTC. Translated: CASSESGQTYNEQFF.

V usage is TRBV11-1 and J usage is TRBJ1-1, with D unresolved. There are 13 residues in the CDR3. V lost 5 bases to trimming and J lost 5 bases, with 12 bases between them. The germline V gene encodes CDR1 SGHAT and CDR2 FQDESV (reference sequence). CDR3 sequence reads: CASSVGSVTEAFF. Written as DNA, the CDR3 is TGTGCCAGCAGCGTTGGCAGCGTTACTGAAGCTTTCTTT.

V gene TRBV10-3 combines with J gene TRBJ2-3, with 9 bases that match TRBD2. The CDR3 is 14 residues long. Germline CDR1 reads ENHRY; CDR2 reads SYGVKD. V lost 5 bases, J lost 4 bases, and 4 bases stayed unmatched. CDR3: CAISRGGRADTQYF. The DNA of the CDR3 is TGTGCCATCAGTAGGGGCGGGAGGGCAGATACGCAGTATTTT.